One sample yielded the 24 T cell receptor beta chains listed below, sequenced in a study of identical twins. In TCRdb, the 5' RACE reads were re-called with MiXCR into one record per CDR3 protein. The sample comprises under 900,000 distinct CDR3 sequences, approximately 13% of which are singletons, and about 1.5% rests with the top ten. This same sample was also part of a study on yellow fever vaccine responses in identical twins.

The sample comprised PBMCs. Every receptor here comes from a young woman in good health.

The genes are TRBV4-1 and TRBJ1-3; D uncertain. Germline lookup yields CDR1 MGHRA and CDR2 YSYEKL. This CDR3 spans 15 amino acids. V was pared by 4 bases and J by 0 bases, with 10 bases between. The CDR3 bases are TGCGCCAGCAGCCTGGTGGTCAACTCTGGAAACACCATATATTTT. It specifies CASSLVVNSGNTIYF.

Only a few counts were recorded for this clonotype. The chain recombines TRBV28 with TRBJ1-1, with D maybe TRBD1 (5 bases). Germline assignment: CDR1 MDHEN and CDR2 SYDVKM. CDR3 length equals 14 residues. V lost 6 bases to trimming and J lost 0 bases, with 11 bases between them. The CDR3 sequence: CASRWAGVNTEAFF. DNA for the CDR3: TGTGCCAGCAGGTGGGCGGGGGTGAACACTGAAGCTTTCTTT.

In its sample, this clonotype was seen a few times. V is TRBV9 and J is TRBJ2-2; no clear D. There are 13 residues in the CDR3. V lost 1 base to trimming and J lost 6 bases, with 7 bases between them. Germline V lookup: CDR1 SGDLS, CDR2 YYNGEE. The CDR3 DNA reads TGTGCCAGCAGCGTAAGTCAGGCCGGGGAGCTGTTTTTT. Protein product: CASSVSQAGELFF.

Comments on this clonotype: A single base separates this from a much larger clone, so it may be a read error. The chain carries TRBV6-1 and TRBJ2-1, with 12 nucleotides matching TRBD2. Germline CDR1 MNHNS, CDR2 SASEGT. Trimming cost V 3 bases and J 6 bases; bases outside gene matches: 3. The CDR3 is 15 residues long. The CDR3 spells CASSDLAGGPNEQFF. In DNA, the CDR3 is TGTGCCAGCAGTGATCTAGCGGGAGGGCCCAATGAGCAGTTCTTC.

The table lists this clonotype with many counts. CDR3: CASRDSGRTDTQYF. CDR3 nucleotides: TGTGCCAGCAGAGATAGCGGGAGAACAGATACGCAGTATTTT. This rearrangement joins TRBV6-4 to TRBJ2-3; 9 positions agree with TRBD2. There are 14 residues in the CDR3. The V segment lost 6 bases and the J segment 3 bases; nucleotides outside the gene matches: 4. Germline CDR1 MRHNA, CDR2 SNTAGT.

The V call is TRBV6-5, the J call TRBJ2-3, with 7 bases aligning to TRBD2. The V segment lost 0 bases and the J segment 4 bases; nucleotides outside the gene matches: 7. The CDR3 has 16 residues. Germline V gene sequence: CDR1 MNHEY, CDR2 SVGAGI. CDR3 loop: CASSYSRLAIADTQYF. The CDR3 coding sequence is TGTGCCAGCAGTTACTCCCGACTAGCTATAGCAGATACGCAGTATTTT.

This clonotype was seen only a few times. CDR3 in amino acids: CASSPRSRGSRTDTQYF. CDR3 in DNA: TGTGCCAGCAGCCCGCGCTCCCGGGGGTCTCGCACAGATACGCAGTATTTT. The chain uses TRBV5-5 and TRBJ2-3; TRBD2 is a possible D gene (6 bases). The V gene's germline CDR1 is SGHKS and CDR2 YYEKEE (reference sequence). V was shortened by 4 bases and J by 1 base, with 19 bases between the two germline ends. This CDR3 is built from 17 residues.

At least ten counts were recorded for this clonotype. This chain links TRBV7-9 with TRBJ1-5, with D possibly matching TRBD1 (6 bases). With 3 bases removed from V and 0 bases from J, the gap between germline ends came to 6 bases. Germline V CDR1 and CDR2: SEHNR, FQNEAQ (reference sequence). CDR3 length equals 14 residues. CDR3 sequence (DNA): TGTGCCAGCAGCTTGGGGGCTAGCAATCAGCCCCAGCATTTT. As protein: CASSLGASNQPQHF.

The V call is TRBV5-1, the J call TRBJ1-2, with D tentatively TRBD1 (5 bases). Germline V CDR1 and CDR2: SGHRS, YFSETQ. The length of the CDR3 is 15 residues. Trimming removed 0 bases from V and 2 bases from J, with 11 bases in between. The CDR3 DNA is TGCGCCAGCAGCTTGGAAGGAAGGGGAAACTATGGCTACACCTTC. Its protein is CASSLEGRGNYGYTF.

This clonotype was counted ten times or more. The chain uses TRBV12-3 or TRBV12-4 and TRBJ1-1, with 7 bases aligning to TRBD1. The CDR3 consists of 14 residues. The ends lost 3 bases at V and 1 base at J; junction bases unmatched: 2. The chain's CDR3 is CASSFWTGNTEAFF. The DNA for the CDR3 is TGTGCCAGCAGTTTCTGGACAGGGAACACTGAAGCTTTCTTT.

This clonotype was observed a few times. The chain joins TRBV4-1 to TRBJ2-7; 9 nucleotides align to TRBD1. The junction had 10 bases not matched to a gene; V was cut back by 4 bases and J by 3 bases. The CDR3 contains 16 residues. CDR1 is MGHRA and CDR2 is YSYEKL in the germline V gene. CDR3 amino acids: CASSREPDRGVYEQYF. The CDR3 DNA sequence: TGCGCCAGCAGCCGAGAGCCCGACAGGGGGGTCTACGAGCAGTACTTC.

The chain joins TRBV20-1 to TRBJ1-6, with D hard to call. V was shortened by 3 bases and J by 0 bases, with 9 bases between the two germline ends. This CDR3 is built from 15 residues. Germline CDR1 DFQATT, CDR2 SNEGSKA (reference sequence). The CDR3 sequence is CSARTESSYNSPLHF. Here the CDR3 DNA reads TGCAGTGCTAGGACGGAGAGCTCCTATAATTCACCCCTCCACTTT.

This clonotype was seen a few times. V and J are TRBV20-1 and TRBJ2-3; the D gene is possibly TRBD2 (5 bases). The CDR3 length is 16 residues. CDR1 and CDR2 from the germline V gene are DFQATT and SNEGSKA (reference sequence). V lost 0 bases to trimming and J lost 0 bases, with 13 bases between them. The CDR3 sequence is CSAREDTGGSTDTQYF. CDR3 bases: TGCAGTGCTAGAGAAGACACGGGCGGGAGCACAGATACGCAGTATTTT.

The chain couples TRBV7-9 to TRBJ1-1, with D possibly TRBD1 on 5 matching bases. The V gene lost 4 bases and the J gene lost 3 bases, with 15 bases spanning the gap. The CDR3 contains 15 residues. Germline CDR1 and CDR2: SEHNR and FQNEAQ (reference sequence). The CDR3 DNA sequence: TGTGCCAGCAGCTCCTCTGGGGGGGTGGACACTGAAGCTTTCTTT. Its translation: CASSSSGGVDTEAFF.

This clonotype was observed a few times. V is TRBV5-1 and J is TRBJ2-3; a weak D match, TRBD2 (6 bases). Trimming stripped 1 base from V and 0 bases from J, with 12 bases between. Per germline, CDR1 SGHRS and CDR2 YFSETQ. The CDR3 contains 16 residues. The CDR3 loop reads CASSLRAGSSTDTQYF. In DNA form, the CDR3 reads TGCGCCAGCAGCTTGCGCGCGGGGTCTAGCACAGATACGCAGTATTTT.

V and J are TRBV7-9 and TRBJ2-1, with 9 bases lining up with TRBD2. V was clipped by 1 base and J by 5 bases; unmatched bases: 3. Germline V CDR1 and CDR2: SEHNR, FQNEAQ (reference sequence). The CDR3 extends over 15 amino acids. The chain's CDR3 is CASSLELAGNNEQFF. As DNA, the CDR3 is TGTGCCAGCAGCTTAGAACTAGCGGGTAACAATGAGCAGTTCTTC.

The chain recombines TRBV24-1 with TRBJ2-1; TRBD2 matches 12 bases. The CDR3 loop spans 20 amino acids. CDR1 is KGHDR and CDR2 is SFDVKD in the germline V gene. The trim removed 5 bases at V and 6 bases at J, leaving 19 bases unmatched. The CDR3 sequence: CATSAGRRASGRAFANEQFF. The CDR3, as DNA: TGTGCCACCAGTGCGGGTAGGAGGGCTAGCGGGAGGGCCTTTGCCAATGAGCAGTTCTTC.

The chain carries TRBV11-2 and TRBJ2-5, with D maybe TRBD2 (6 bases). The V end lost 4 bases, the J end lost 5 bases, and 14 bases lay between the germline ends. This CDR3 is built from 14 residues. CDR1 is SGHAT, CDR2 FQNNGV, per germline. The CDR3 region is CASSSPGGRETQYF. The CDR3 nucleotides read TGTGCCAGCAGCTCCCCCGGTGGGAGGGAGACCCAGTACTTC. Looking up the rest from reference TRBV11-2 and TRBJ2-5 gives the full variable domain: EAGVAQSPRYKIIEKRQSVAFWCNPISGHATLYWYQQILGQGPKLLIQFQNNGVVDDSQLPKDRFSAERLKGVDSTLKIQPAKLEDSAVYLCASSSPGGRETQYFGPGTRLLVL.

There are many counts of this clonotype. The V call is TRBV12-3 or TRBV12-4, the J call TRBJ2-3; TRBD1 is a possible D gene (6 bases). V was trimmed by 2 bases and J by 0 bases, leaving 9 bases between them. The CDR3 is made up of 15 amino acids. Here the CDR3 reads CASSLQGSSTDTQYF. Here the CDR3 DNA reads TGTGCCAGCAGTTTACAGGGGTCAAGCACAGATACGCAGTATTTT.

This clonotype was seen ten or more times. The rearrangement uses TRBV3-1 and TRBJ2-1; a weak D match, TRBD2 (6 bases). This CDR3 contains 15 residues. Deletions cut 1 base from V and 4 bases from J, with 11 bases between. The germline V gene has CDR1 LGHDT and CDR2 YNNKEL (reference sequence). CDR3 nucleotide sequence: TGTGCCAGCAGCCAAGGACGGGGGAGGTACAATGAGCAGTTCTTC. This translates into CASSQGRGRYNEQFF.

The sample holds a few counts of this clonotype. CDR3 nucleotides: TGTGCCAGCAGCGGGGGACTAGCGGGAGGGGAAAATGAGCAGTTCTTC. Translation gives CASSGGLAGGENEQFF. The chain couples TRBV9 to TRBJ2-1; 16 bases line up with TRBD2. Germline V gene lookup returns CDR1 SGDLS and CDR2 YYNGEE. The CDR3 totals 16 residues. With V trimmed by 3 bases and J by 7 bases, 4 bases remained unmatched.

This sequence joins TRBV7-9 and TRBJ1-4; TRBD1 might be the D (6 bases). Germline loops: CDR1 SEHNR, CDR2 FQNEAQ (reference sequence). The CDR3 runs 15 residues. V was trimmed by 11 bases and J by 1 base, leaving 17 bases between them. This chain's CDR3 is CAGEGGPGTNEKLFF. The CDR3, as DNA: TGTGCCGGGGAAGGGGGGCCTGGAACTAATGAAAAACTGTTTTTT.

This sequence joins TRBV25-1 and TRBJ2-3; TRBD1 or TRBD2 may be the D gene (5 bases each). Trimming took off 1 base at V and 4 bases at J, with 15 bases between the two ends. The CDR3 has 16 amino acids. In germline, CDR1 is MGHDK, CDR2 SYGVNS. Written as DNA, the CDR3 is TGTGCCAGCAGTGAATGGGGGAGAGGAGGCGCAGATACGCAGTATTTT. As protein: CASSEWGRGGADTQYF. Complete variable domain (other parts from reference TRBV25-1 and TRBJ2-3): EADIYQTPRYLVIGTGKKITLECSQTMGHDKMYWYQQDPGMELHLIHYSYGVNSTEKGDLSSESTVSRIRTEHFPLTLESARPSHTSQYLCASSEWGRGGADTQYFGPGTRLTVL.

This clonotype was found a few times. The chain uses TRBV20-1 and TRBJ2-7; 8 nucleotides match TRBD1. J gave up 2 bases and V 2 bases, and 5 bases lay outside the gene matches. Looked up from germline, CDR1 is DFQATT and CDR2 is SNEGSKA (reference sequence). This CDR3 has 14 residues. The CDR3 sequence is CSARTGTGPYEQYF. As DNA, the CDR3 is TGCAGTGCTAGAACCGGGACAGGACCCTACGAGCAGTACTTC.